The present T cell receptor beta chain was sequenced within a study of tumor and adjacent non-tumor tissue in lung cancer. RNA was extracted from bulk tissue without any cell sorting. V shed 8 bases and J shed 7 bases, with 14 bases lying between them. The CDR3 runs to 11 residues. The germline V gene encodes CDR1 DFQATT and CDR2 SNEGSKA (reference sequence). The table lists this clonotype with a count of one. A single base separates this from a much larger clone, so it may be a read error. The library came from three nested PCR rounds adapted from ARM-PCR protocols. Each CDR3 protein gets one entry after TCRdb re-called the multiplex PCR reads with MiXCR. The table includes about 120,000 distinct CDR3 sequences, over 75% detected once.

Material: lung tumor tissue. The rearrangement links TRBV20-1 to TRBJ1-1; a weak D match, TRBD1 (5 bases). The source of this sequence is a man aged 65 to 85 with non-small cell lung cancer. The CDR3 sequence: CSTQSGLEAFF. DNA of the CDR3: TGCAGTACACAGTCGGGGCTTGAAGCTTTCTTT.